This T cell receptor (beta chain) was captured by sequencing in a study of T cells after posttransplantation cyclophosphamide. Whole-study results and caveats: Donor-recipient repertoire similarity was low at 1-2 months, rising over year one.

This CDR3 comprises 15 residues. Germline V CDR1 and CDR2: SGHTA, FQGNSA. With 0 bases removed from V and 5 bases from J, the gap between germline ends came to 13 bases. The protocol was immunoSEQ multiplex PCR, while the TCRdb copy is restricted to in-frame clones and leaves out a portion. The sample presents around 34,000 clones, none singletons. This clone was counted ten times or more. The antigen is undetermined. The sequenced material came from PBMCs. This receptor was obtained from a woman aged 50 to 60 in good health and a related stem cell transplant donor. This chain links TRBV7-2 with TRBJ2-5; weak D call: TRBD2 (6 bases). The CDR3 nucleotides read TGTGCCAGCAGCTTAGCGCTCGGGGGATGGGAGACCCAGTACTTC. Translated, it gives CASSLALGGWETQYF.